Included here is one T cell receptor (beta chain) sequence, with context. The specificity of this receptor is unknown. Per-base quality was not reported, and no clone a single base away is much larger than it. This sample is drawn from a study of cytomegalovirus exposure and HLA in healthy donors (TCRdb year 2017). Regarding the complete study: According to an earlier analysis of several hundred of the donors, some 180 million T cells yielded 117 million unique TCR beta sequences and approximately 280 Gb of sequence data. Both class I and class II loci were covered by HLA typing, at four-digit resolution. Because of strong linkage in the cohort, roughly five DR-DQ haplotypes were treated as single units for association and clustering. High-throughput TCR immunosequencing, statistical association of individual TCRs with disease status, and machine learning were combined to predict cytomegalovirus infection status. In a later analysis, previously published TCR beta repertoires from 666 donors were re-analyzed and high-resolution HLA genotyping was added so that TCR occurrence patterns could be studied. All discovery cohort repertoires had been generated using a single sequencing platform. The genetic ancestry cluster associated with self-reported Caucasian donors included 81% of the approximately 400 genotyped donors. Among 300 to 450 genotyped donors of the cohort, an average of approximately 250,000 unique TCR beta nucleotide sequences were sequenced per donor, 15% to 20% of them non-productive. In an earlier analysis of 587 of the donors, high-throughput TCR beta sequencing was used to judge whether each TCR beta V gene segment behaved as functional or pseudogenic. A separate validation cohort of 90 to 150 different subjects was used in addition to the 666-subject first cohort. The study aimed to test whether signatures of past pathogen exposure could be identified by cataloging public T cell receptors. In a later genetic analysis, genome-wide SNP genotypes for about three fifths of the roughly 670 donors were used, and that subset was treated as a discovery cohort. The study used immunosequencing to profile the T cell repertoires of approximately 690 subjects and linked those repertoires to cytomegalovirus serostatus. The later analysis used no new phenotypic data to find candidate immune exposures, relying instead on TCR beta sequences and their occurrence across donors. Typing coverage differed by locus: A, B, C, DRB1 and DQB1 were typed in roughly 620-630 donors, DQA1 in about 500, DPA1 in roughly 590, and DPB1 in just under 480. Approximately 300 gigabases of sequencing data and roughly 90 million unique TCR sequences were included in an early release covering about 620 HLA-typed donors. Alongside the repertoire data, information on donor age, sex, ethnicity and CMV serostatus was compiled.

Summary of the overall study and its limitations: A further reported finding was that TCR beta sequences accurately predicted the HLA-A and HLA-B alleles for most subjects in the first cohort. In a later analysis, several top co-occurrence clusters were reported to appear linked to parvovirus B19, influenza, CMV and Epstein-Barr virus. Sequencing depth was assumed to be roughly uniform across donors in the presence/absence analyses, though that assumption may not hold. In a later analysis, HLA-associated TCR beta chains were found to be more clonally expanded and to have lower generation probabilities than equally common non-associated chains. The classifier was reported to diagnose cytomegalovirus status with high specificity and sensitivity in both the original cohort and the validation cohort. A later analysis found that most CMV-associated TCR beta chains appeared HLA-restricted, with HLA associations seemingly driven largely by CMV exposure. The study listed 164 TCR beta chains as associated with cytomegalovirus. In a later genetic analysis, a missense DCLRE1C variant was associated with V-gene and J-gene trimming of TCR beta chains, and the association was replicated in an independent cohort. Because the 87-base-pair reads could not distinguish some IMGT-functional V segments, including TRBV6-2 and TRBV6-3, those segments were excluded. The only immune exposure information available for the cohort was CMV serostatus. The sequencing pipeline was judged likely to have produced a cluster of highly shared sequence variants as a technical artifact. Broadly in line with IMGT annotations, most TCR beta V segments showed up in productive rearrangements about 87% or about 30% of the time in an earlier analysis of 450 to 600 of the donors. Because counts were too low, 15 to 20 rarely observed V segments, including chromosome 9 orphons, were left out of the earlier analysis of 500 to 750 of the donors. Compared with the 666-donor mean, donors in an Asian-associated ancestry cluster had fewer N-insertions in productive TCRs, according to a later genetic analysis. The authors suggested that the approach could potentially be extended to other disease states and immunological phenotypes. Strong co-occurrence of HLA alleles, especially DR and DQ, made assigning TCR associations to individual alleles difficult. A later analysis associated 16,951 TCR beta sequences with specific HLA alleles at a false discovery rate of 0.05. Across donors, most TCR sequences were observed very rarely, whereas some public TCRs were present in many individuals. Correlated functional status among segregating V segments might be attributable to linkage disequilibrium, but an unknown experimental factor could not be ruled out. Because HLA typing was missing for some donors at each locus, association tests included only the typed subset. The cohort was sequenced for TCR beta chains only, and without alpha or paired-chain data the features that could be detected were limited. A later analysis found that TCR association rates varied across HLA loci, with DRB1 alleles showing the most associated TCRs and HLA-C alleles the fewest. A few of the identified cytomegalovirus-associated TCR beta chains were confirmed in vitro to be specific for cytomegalovirus antigens.

The method behind the library was the immunoSEQ multiplex PCR assay. For the multiplex PCR, a mixture combining 60 forward primers for TCR Vbeta segments and 13 reverse primers for TCR Jbeta segments was used. The CDR3 region of rearranged TCR beta genes was amplified from genomic DNA by a multiplex PCR assay. The Illumina HiSeq System was used to sequence the amplified TCR beta libraries as 87-base-pair reads. The authors' analysis ran thus. In a later analysis, approximately 74 million unique TCR beta chains were counted across the approximately 640 repertoires, and around 11 million of these chains were shared by at least two donors. Raw reads were error-corrected and collapsed into unique sequences with a nearest-neighbor algorithm that merged closely related sequences to remove PCR and sequencing errors. CDR3 sequences were aligned to IMGT reference sequences to assign V, D and J gene segments. For a sequence to be retained, at least a six-nucleotide match to both a V gene segment and a J gene segment was required. A rearrangement was called productive if the CDR3 had no stop codons and remained in frame with V and J, and every other rearrangement was called non-productive. CDR3 was defined according to IMGT convention as the region running from the second conserved V-encoded cysteine to the conserved J-encoded phenylalanine. Sequences without an unambiguous match to a single V gene segment were excluded from the earlier analysis of 500 to 700 of the donors. In an earlier analysis of approximately 590 of the donors, a V segment was called functional when productive rearrangements were above 56.7%, and segregating when the standard deviation between donors exceeded 5%. A statistical classification framework was built to diagnose cytomegalovirus status from the catalog of TCR beta chain sequences. A later analysis assigned V and J genes by comparing TCR nucleotide sequences with IMGT/GENE-DB human TR gene sequences. The TCRdist pipeline was used in a later analysis to assign CDR3 sequences and most-parsimonious VDJ recombination scenarios. In a later analysis, every TCR beta chain was defined by the combination of its CDR3 amino acid sequence and its V-gene family, and reads without a unique V-gene family were dropped. As a way to deal with suspected cross-contamination and a sequencing artifact, a later analysis dropped nearly 600 nucleotide sequences that were highly shared and had low generation probability. In a later analysis, a clonal expansion index for each public chain was calculated from normalized within-repertoire ranks of inferred template counts. In a later analysis, generation probabilities were computed with a VDJ recombination model fitted to out-of-frame rearrangements, and the resulting probabilities were checked against IGoR. In a later analysis, TCR-TCR, TCR-HLA and TCR-CMV co-occurrence was scored with hypergeometric tests, and a repertoire-size bias correction was applied to TCR pairs. To estimate false discovery rates, a later analysis permuted the HLA or CMV assignments 20 times. In a later analysis, co-occurring TCRs were grouped using DBSCAN, and TCRdist sequence similarity was added for clustering within HLA-allele-positive subsets. Repertoires with fewer than 30,000 or more than 120,000 public chains, plus five repertoires with anomalous nucleotide sharing, were excluded from co-occurrence clustering. TCRdb limited this immuneACCESS table to in-frame rearrangements with V and J called. A share of clones is missing; checked studies link under half to unresolved V genes, and the rest is unexplained. V and J calls and clone size are given by that table; D and trimming were obtained from the DNA. Within this sample are about 190,000 clones, with about three quarters of them counted one time only. The ten most abundant clones make up roughly 1.1% of the sample.

At the junction V is shortened by 5 bases and J by 0 bases; bases outside the gene matches: 2. For CDR1 and CDR2, the germline V gene lists MNHEY and SVGAGI. The CDR3 holds 14 amino acids from the cysteine to the phenylalanine. Only the CDR3 part of the read is kept: 42 bases, read in frame from the first base. The cohort was made up of around 720 healthy bone marrow donors. At the time of sampling, all cohort members were nominally healthy, though unrecorded immune exposures were likely present. The donor was CMV seronegative and was included in the group of a few hundred seronegative cohort members. A peripheral blood sample was collected from each donor, and TCR beta sequencing was performed on peripheral blood mononuclear cells. The Qiagen DNeasy Blood Extraction Kit was used to extract genomic DNA from the blood cell samples.

The clonotype comes from a woman in her thirties or forties in good health and CMV-seronegative. The sample consisted of PBMCs. The sequence is built from TRBV6-5 and TRBJ2-3; a stretch of 7 junction bases matches TRBD2. The CDR3 loop reads CASSGGGSTDTQYF. The bases read TGTGCCAGCAGTGGGGGGGGTAGCACAGATACGCAGTATTTT.